This TCR beta chain was profiled in a study of CXCR3-negative and CXCR3-positive naive CD8 T cells. Study results and limitations: In CXCR3-positive naive cells, the TRB CDR3s were more hydrophobic than in CXCR3-negative naive cells.

From germline, CDR1 is MNHEY and CDR2 SVGAGI. CDR3 length equals 16 residues. As concerns this clonotype: The antigen remains unidentified.

TRB cDNA was prepared as libraries by UMI-labeled 5' RACE. TCRdb reprocessed the 5' RACE reads, keeping one entry per CDR3 protein, no DNA. The sample yields approximately 89,000 distinct CDR3 sequences, of which the top ten take up 0.5% to 0.55%. The receptor comes from a human donor in good health. Some clones in this sample may be carry-over from other donors' samples. The sample comprised naive CXCR3+ CD8+ T cells from blood. Subset: CD45RO-CCR7+CD27+CD95- naive CD8+ T cells expressing CXCR3 (TNR3+). V is TRBV6-5 and J is TRBJ2-2; the D call from TCRdb, TRBD1, cannot be confirmed without DNA. The CDR3 sequence is CASSPSPGQGTGELFF.